This T cell receptor (beta chain) emerged from a study of lymphopenia after photon versus proton radiotherapy. General study results and limits: In patients who died, overall survival fell as post-nadir TCR diversity dropped more. Photon-treated patients lost naive T cells and TCR diversity; proton-treated stayed stable. Oligoclonal CD8+ Temra expansion after nadir drove photon patients' diversity drop.

Data came from immunoSEQ multiplex PCR; TCRdb stores just in-frame clones and leaves some out. The sample contains some 16,000 clones, 75% to 90% of which appear only once. Trimming took 4 bases from V and 7 from J, leaving 4 bases between them. Germline CDR1 and CDR2: MNHNY and SVGAGI (reference sequence). The CDR3 runs to 11 residues. This clone was seen once. Antigen specificity is unknown. The rearrangement joins TRBV6-6 to TRBJ1-4; the D is unclear. The material sequenced was peripheral blood, taken from a patient treated with proton-based radiotherapy. The TCR comes from a woman in her fifties or sixties with cholangiocarcinoma. Some clones in this sample may be carry-over from other donors' samples. The CDR3 reads CASSSIEKLFF. CDR3 coding DNA: TGTGCCAGCAGTTCTATTGAAAAACTGTTTTTT.